Following are 5 T cell receptor beta chains from one sample sequenced in a study of blood T cell repertoires in COVID-19. Profiling relied on immunoSEQ multiplex PCR, and the TCRdb table lists in-frame clones only, not all of them. The table has 92,000 or so clones, less than 80% seen once; the top ten hold over 13%. Sequenced material: peripheral blood. These receptor sequences come from a woman of 80 years or more with acute or convalescent COVID-19.

This chain connects TRBV19 to TRBJ1-1, with TRBD1 identical over 8 bases. This CDR3 has 14 amino acids. Germline trimming cut 6 bases from V and 6 bases from J; bases unmatched to any gene: 9. CDR1 and CDR2 from the germline V gene are LNHDA and SQIVND (reference sequence). For the CDR3, the DNA is TGTGCCAGTAGCCGACAGGGGTTGAGGGCTGAAGCTTTCTTT. Amino acid sequence: CASSRQGLRAEAFF. Full variable domain (remainder filled in from reference TRBV19 and TRBJ1-1): DGGITQSPKYLFRKEGQNVTLSCEQNLNHDAMYWYRQDPGQGLRLIYYSQIVNDFQKGDIAEGYSVSREKKESFPLTVTSAQKNPTAFYLCASSRQGLRAEAFFGQGTRLTVV.

The chain combines TRBV5-1 with TRBJ2-1, with TRBD1 as a possible D gene (5 bases). V lost 3 bases to trimming and J lost 6 bases, with 19 bases between them. This CDR3 is built from 16 residues. Germline CDR1 is SGHRS and CDR2 is YFSETQ. The CDR3 loop is CASSSQGQGRINEQFF. CDR3 DNA sequence: TGCGCCAGCAGCTCCCAGGGTCAGGGTAGGATCAATGAGCAGTTCTTC. Combining the CDR3 with reference TRBV5-1 and TRBJ2-1 gives the whole variable domain KAGVTQTPRYLIKTRGQQVTLSCSPISGHRSVSWYQQTPGQGLQFLFEYFSETQRNKGNFPGRFSGRQFSNSRSEMNVSTLELGDSALYLCASSSQGQGRINEQFFGPGTRLTVL.

The V and J genes are TRBV10-3 and TRBJ1-2; TRBD1 might be the D (5 bases). Germline V CDR1 and CDR2: ENHRY, SYGVKD. Deletions cut 6 bases from V and 4 bases from J, with 15 bases between. The CDR3 has 14 residues. CDR3 bases: TGTGCCATCAGGGCCGGGAGGGGCAGCTATGGCTACACCTTC. Its translation is CAIRAGRGSYGYTF.

As regards this clone: Other DNA sequences in the sample encode the same CDR3. V usage is TRBV5-1 and J usage is TRBJ1-2; weak D call: TRBD1 (6 bases). The CDR3 extends over 14 amino acids. Between the trimmed V and J ends, which lost 0 bases and 0 bases, there was a span of 6 bases. Germline V gene sequence: CDR1 SGHRS, CDR2 YFSETQ. The CDR3 DNA follows: TGCGCCAGCAGCTTGGGGACAGCTAACTATGGCTACACCTTC. Translation gives CASSLGTANYGYTF.

The chain employs TRBV5-5 and TRBJ2-3; the D gene is possibly TRBD1 (5 bases). The germline gives CDR1 SGHKS, CDR2 YYEKEE (reference sequence). The CDR3 sequence is 12 residues long. V lost 7 bases and J lost 2, with 8 bases in between. The CDR3 coding sequence is TGTGCCAGCGGGGCAGCCACAGATACGCAGTATTTT. Its protein is CASGAATDTQYF.